This T cell receptor (beta chain) was recovered during a study of a mutant IDH1 vaccine in newly diagnosed glioma. About the research overall: The sex distribution of treated patients was about 62% male and about 40% female, with a mean age of 40.4 years. Those enrolled had earlier been treated with radiotherapy, temozolomide, or both, mostly both. Whole-study results and caveats: With respect to changes in top peripheral T cell clonotypes, pseudoprogression seemed unrelated. Vaccination elicited immune responses in around 92% of patients.

Stated time point: baseline, week 1 (first vaccination visit). The treatment here: pre-vaccination baseline after standard-of-care therapy. The repertoire was sequenced with immunoSEQ multiplex PCR; TCRdb's copy has only in-frame clones and lacks some. The repertoire holds 60,000 to 85,000 clones, with approximately 79% as singletons. The V end lost 1 base, the J end lost 9 bases, and 13 bases lay between the germline ends. The germline CDR1 and CDR2 sequences are MNHNS and SASEGT. This CDR3 has 14 residues. As concerns this clone: Its antigen remains unknown.

The chain recombines TRBV6-1 with TRBJ1-5; maybe TRBD1 (5 bases). The material was PBMCs, obtained from a glioma patient treated with radiotherapy, temozolomide or both. This TCR was recovered from a man in his fifties or sixties with glioma. The CDR3 protein is CASSEGQFRGPQHF. CDR3 bases: TGTGCCAGCAGTGAAGGACAGTTCAGAGGGCCCCAGCATTTT.